This T cell receptor beta chain was sequenced for a study of cytomegalovirus exposure and HLA in healthy donors. Healthy bone marrow donors made up the cohort. Both 60 Vbeta primers and 13 Jbeta primers went into the PCR. Libraries were prepared by immunoSEQ multiplex PCR; TCRdb keeps only in-frame clonotypes and omits some of them. The sample table sets out more than 100,000 clones. What was sequenced was PBMCs. The receptor was isolated from a woman aged 40 to 50 in good health and CMV-seronegative.

The CDR3 sequence: CASRRTSDEQFF. The CDR3 nucleotides are TGTGCCAGCAGACGGACTAGCGATGAGCAGTTCTTC. This chain uses TRBV6-6 with TRBJ2-1; 9 bases agree with TRBD2. V shed 6 bases, J shed 8 bases, and the junction held 2 bases outside the gene matches. Germline CDR1 and CDR2: MNHNY and SVGAGI (reference sequence). CDR3 length equals 12 residues.